The clone carrying this TCR beta chain was recorded a few times. What it binds is unknown. These data belong to a study of CD4+ T cells in melanoma. The table came from immunoSEQ multiplex PCR; TCRdb's copy has only in-frame clones and leaves some out. The table includes 13,000 or so clones, about 64% detected once. The CDR3 is made up of 16 amino acids. V lost 2 bases and J lost 11; bases outside the gene matches: 10. Per the germline V gene, CDR1 is LGHNT and CDR2 is FRNRAP. General study points: Reportedly, melanoma neoantigen-specific CD4+ T cells showed varied differentiation states. CD8+ T cell, macrophage and B cell function reportedly correlated with neoantigen-specific CD4+ T cells.

The sample was cells from a culture (not recorded whether cultured in vitro). The chain recombines TRBV12-5 with TRBJ1-6, with 9 bases matching TRBD1. The sequence was collected from a human donor with melanoma. CDR3 coding DNA: TGTGCTAGTGGTTTGATAACCGGGACAGGGAAAACACCCCTCCACTTT. Translation: CASGLITGTGKTPLHF. Full variable domain (rest looked up from reference TRBV12-5 and TRBJ1-6): DARVTQTPRHKVTEMGQEVTMRCQPILGHNTVFWYRQTMMQGLELLAYFRNRAPLDDSGMPKDRFSAEMPDATLATLKIQPSEPRDSAVYFCASGLITGTGKTPLHFGNGTRLTVT.